This T cell receptor beta chain was found in a study of cytomegalovirus exposure and HLA in healthy donors. A word on this clone: As yet, its antigen is unknown.

Notes on the study in general: An observed cluster of highly shared sequence variants was recorded as a likely sequencing artifact.

The PCR contained 60 Vbeta and 13 Jbeta primers. Only in-frame clones appear in the TCRdb table, and some are missing; sequencing was by immunoSEQ multiplex PCR. The top ten hold roughly 7.5% of the sample, which has under 200,000 clones, roughly 80% seen once. The CDR3 covers 15 residues. The V and J ends lost 7 bases and 5 bases, in that order; junction bases with no gene match: 8. CDR1 is LNHDA, CDR2 SQIVND, per germline (reference sequence). The sequence came from a woman aged 30 to 39 in good health and CMV-seropositive. Specimen: PBMCs. The chain combines TRBV19 with TRBJ2-2; 9 nucleotides agree with TRBD1. CDR3 sequence: CASTNRGRGTGELFF. Here the CDR3 DNA reads TGTGCCAGTACAAACAGGGGGCGAGGGACCGGGGAGCTGTTTTTT.